The 26 T cell receptor beta chains below come from one sample, sequenced in a study of T cell repertoires in cytomegalovirus infection. TCRdb re-called the reads through MiXCR, storing one row per CDR3 protein. The data show roughly 200,000 distinct CDR3 sequences, approximately 17% seen once. Source material: CD8+ T cells from PBMCs. Every receptor here comes from a human donor in good health (CMV status not recorded). Some clones in this sample may be carry-over from other donors' samples.

This clonotype came up a few times. This chain connects TRBV12-3 or TRBV12-4 to TRBJ2-7, with D tentatively TRBD1 or TRBD2 (5 bases each). This CDR3 comprises 16 residues. With 4 bases removed from V and 2 bases from J, the gap between germline ends came to 18 bases. CDR3 nucleotide sequence: TGTGCCAGCAGTTCCGATTCCGGGACGTTCCCCTACGAGCAGTACTTC. Its translation is CASSSDSGTFPYEQYF.

V usage is TRBV7-8 and J usage is TRBJ1-4, with no clear D. The V end was cut by 3 bases, the J end by 3 bases, with 8 bases between. Per the germline V gene, CDR1 is SGHVS and CDR2 is FQNEAQ. The CDR3 contains 14 residues. CDR3 protein: CASSLNRANEKLFF. Written as DNA, the CDR3 is TGTGCCAGCAGCTTGAATAGAGCTAATGAAAAACTGTTTTTT.

V gene TRBV6-2 or TRBV6-3 combines with J gene TRBJ2-5, with 12 bases lining up with TRBD2. V trimming: 2 bases; J trimming: 5 bases; junction bases outside the gene matches: 12. There are 18 residues in the CDR3. Per the germline V gene, CDR1 is MNHEY and CDR2 is SVGEGT. This CDR3 is CASSYRGLAGSGKETQYF. As DNA, the CDR3 is TGTGCCAGCAGTTACCGGGGACTAGCGGGCTCCGGTAAGGAGACCCAGTACTTC.

This chain connects TRBV12-3 or TRBV12-4 to TRBJ2-7; D is unclear. Trimming removed 4 bases at V and 4 bases at J, with 11 bases between. CDR3 length: 13 residues. The CDR3 DNA reads TGTGCCAGCAGTTCCTCATACCTATACGAGCAGTACTTC. The encoded protein is CASSSSYLYEQYF.

This clonotype was seen only a few times. The rearrangement links TRBV14 to TRBJ2-3; D unresolved. Trimming removed 3 bases from V and 2 bases from J, with 3 bases in between. The CDR3 consists of 12 residues. CDR1 is SGHDN, CDR2 FVKESK, per germline. CDR3 residues: CASSQITDTQYF. In DNA form, the CDR3 reads TGTGCCAGCAGCCAGATCACAGATACGCAGTATTTT.

This chain joins TRBV2 and TRBJ2-6, with D perhaps matching TRBD1 (5 bases). Per the germline V gene, CDR1 is SNHLY and CDR2 is FYNNEI. This CDR3 is built from 14 residues. The germline V and J ends were trimmed by 9 bases and 0 bases, with 9 bases remaining between them. CDR3 amino acids: CARGPYSGANVLTF. The CDR3 DNA reads as TGTGCCAGGGGGCCATACTCTGGGGCCAACGTCCTGACTTTC.

The V gene is TRBV12-3 or TRBV12-4, the J gene TRBJ1-1, with unresolved D. Trimming took off 5 bases at V and 0 bases at J, with 7 bases between the two ends. The CDR3 has 13 amino acids. The CDR3 DNA reads as TGTGCCAGCAGTCACGGGGTGAACACTGAAGCTTTCTTT. It encodes CASSHGVNTEAFF.

There are a few counts of this clonotype. This sequence joins TRBV5-6 and TRBJ2-1; TRBD2 might be the D (6 bases). Germline V lookup: CDR1 SGHDT, CDR2 YYEEEE. This CDR3 has 15 residues. The V end was cut by 4 bases, the J end by 0 bases, with 11 bases between. CDR3 amino acids: CASSEGLSSYNEQFF. CDR3 DNA sequence: TGTGCCAGCAGCGAGGGACTCAGCTCCTACAATGAGCAGTTCTTC. The full variable domain, rest sourced from reference TRBV5-6 and TRBJ2-1, is DAGVTQSPTHLIKTRGQQVTLRCSPKSGHDTVSWYQQALGQGPQFIFQYYEEEERQRGNFPDRFSGHQFPNYSSELNVNALLLGDSALYLCASSEGLSSYNEQFFGPGTRLTVL.

A few counts support this clonotype. V is TRBV6-2 or TRBV6-3 and J is TRBJ2-7, with TRBD1 as a possible D gene (5 bases). V dropped 0 bases and J dropped 2 bases, with 11 bases sitting between them. The CDR3 contains 15 residues. Germline V lookup: CDR1 MNHEY, CDR2 SVGEGT. The CDR3 here is CASSYSSGKPYEQYF. The CDR3 DNA follows: TGTGCCAGCAGTTACTCGTCAGGGAAACCCTACGAGCAGTACTTC.

This chain links TRBV28 with TRBJ2-3; no reliable D call. CDR1 and CDR2 from the germline V gene are MDHEN and SYDVKM. Trimming removed 10 bases from V and 0 bases from J, with 14 bases in between. This CDR3 comprises 14 residues. CDR3 sequence: CATTRTSSTDTQYF. The CDR3 DNA follows: TGTGCCACCACCCGAACTTCTAGCACAGATACGCAGTATTTT.

This clonotype was counted only a few times. This chain joins TRBV7-8 and TRBJ2-7, with a possible D match to TRBD2 (5 bases). The CDR3 has 14 amino acids. V was trimmed by 1 base and J by 1 base, leaving 8 bases between them. Looked up from germline, CDR1 is SGHVS and CDR2 is FQNEAQ. CDR3 sequence: CASSLVGGSYEQYF. In DNA form, the CDR3 reads TGTGCCAGCAGCTTAGTAGGAGGATCCTACGAGCAGTACTTC.

J is TRBJ1-5 and V is TRBV5-1; D remains unclear. The germline V gene encodes CDR1 SGHRS and CDR2 YFSETQ. The CDR3 totals 14 residues. The ends were cut back, 4 bases at V and 4 bases at J, with 12 bases in the middle. CDR3 bases: TGCGCCAGCAGCCCGGATCCGGCGAATCAGCCCCAGCATTTT. Its translation is CASSPDPANQPQHF.

This CDR3 reads CASSDLMFTSDTEAFF. Written as DNA, the CDR3 is TGTGCCAGCAGTGATCTAATGTTTACCTCCGACACTGAAGCTTTCTTT. The chain combines TRBV6-1 with TRBJ1-1; D is ambiguous. Between the trimmed V and J ends, which lost 3 bases and 3 bases, there was a span of 17 bases. The V gene's germline CDR1 is MNHNS and CDR2 SASEGT. CDR3 length: 16 residues.

This clonotype came up a few times. The rearrangement uses TRBV6-2 or TRBV6-3 and TRBJ2-3; 8 bases line up with TRBD2. The CDR3 length is 14 residues. CDR1 and CDR2 from the germline V gene are MNHEY and SVGEGT. Trimming removed 8 bases from V and 10 bases from J; junction bases left unmatched: 14. CDR3: CASGPVPPSGSQYF. CDR3 coding DNA: TGTGCCAGCGGTCCAGTTCCCCCTAGCGGGTCGCAGTATTTT.

The rearrangement links TRBV6-8 to TRBJ1-3, with D hard to call. Trimming stripped 7 bases from V and 2 bases from J, with 15 bases between. Germline V lookup: CDR1 MNHGY, CDR2 SAAAGT. The CDR3 runs 15 residues. The DNA for the CDR3 is TGTGCCAGCATCCTAGGACCCGGCGCTGGAAACACCATATATTTT. It specifies CASILGPGAGNTIYF.

The gene calls are TRBV7-9 and TRBJ2-2; D call uncertain. V was pared by 3 bases and J by 0 bases, with 14 bases between. There are 17 residues in the CDR3. CDR1 and CDR2 from the germline V gene are SEHNR and FQNEAQ (reference sequence). For the CDR3, the DNA is TGTGCCAGCAGCTTCCCGAGGCAGTCCGCGAACACCGGGGAGCTGTTTTTT. Translated, it gives CASSFPRQSANTGELFF.

The chain uses TRBV25-1 and TRBJ2-7; 7 nucleotides agree with TRBD2. Germline V gene data show CDR1 as MGHDK and CDR2 as SYGVNS. Trimming at V came to 6 bases and at J to 3 bases, leaving 5 bases not matched to a gene. There are 13 residues in the CDR3. CDR3 sequence: CASSEAGHYEQYF. DNA of the CDR3: TGTGCCAGCAGCGAAGCGGGGCACTACGAGCAGTACTTC.

To note about this clonotype: One end of the junction does not line up with germline, which may come from a read error. V usage is TRBV29-1 and J usage is TRBJ1-1; 9 bases are a match to TRBD1. The CDR3 has 13 residues. Germline V gene sequence: CDR1 SQVTM, CDR2 ANQGSEA. The CDR3 coding sequence is TGCAGCGTCGAAGGGACAGGGCGAACTGAAGCTTTCTTT. The encoded protein is CSVEGTGRTEAFF.

This clonotype was observed at least ten times. V usage is TRBV7-6 and J usage is TRBJ2-2, with D possibly being TRBD1 or TRBD2 (5 bases each). V was trimmed by 4 bases and J by 4 bases, leaving 13 bases between them. The CDR3 has 15 residues. The germline gives CDR1 SGHVS, CDR2 FNYEAQ. DNA of the CDR3: TGTGCCAGCAGCTCAGAAGGGACGGGCACCGGGGAGCTGTTTTTT. Translating gives CASSSEGTGTGELFF. The whole variable domain, filled in from reference TRBV7-6 and TRBJ2-2, reads GAGVSQSPRYKVTKRGQDVALRCDPISGHVSLYWYRQALGQGPEFLTYFNYEAQQDKSGLPNDRFSAERPEGSISTLTIQRTEQRDSAMYRCASSSEGTGTGELFFGEGSRLTVL.

The gene calls are TRBV7-8 and TRBJ2-7; D ambiguous. The germline V gene has CDR1 SGHVS and CDR2 FQNEAQ. V gave up 1 base and J gave up 3 bases, with 16 bases separating them. The CDR3 length is 16 residues. The CDR3 DNA is TGTGCCAGCAGCTTAGTAAAGGCACTACACGACTACGAGCAGTACTTC. Amino acids: CASSLVKALHDYEQYF.

The chain has TRBV28 and TRBJ2-7; D gene uncertain. CDR1 MDHEN and CDR2 SYDVKM come from the germline V gene. The CDR3 has 14 residues. Deletions cut 5 bases from V and 2 bases from J, with 13 bases between. The CDR3 sequence is CASSRIQPTYEQYF. The CDR3 coding sequence is TGTGCCAGCAGTCGTATTCAGCCGACCTACGAGCAGTACTTC. Variable domain in full (rest from reference TRBV28 and TRBJ2-7): DVKVTQSSRYLVKRTGEKVFLECVQDMDHENMFWYRQDPGLGLRLIYFSYDVKMKEKGDIPEGYSVSREKKERFSLILESASTNQTSMYLCASSRIQPTYEQYFGPGTRLTVT.

This clonotype has more than one count but fewer than ten. The V gene is TRBV29-1, the J gene TRBJ2-7, with D perhaps matching TRBD1 (5 bases). Between the trimmed V and J ends, which lost 2 bases and 5 bases, there was a span of 13 bases. Germline-derived CDR1 and CDR2 are SQVTM and ANQGSEA. This CDR3 is built from 13 residues. CDR3 nucleotides: TGCAGCGTTGAAACCAGGGCGGACCACGAGCAGTACTTC. Its protein is CSVETRADHEQYF.

The chain uses TRBV4-1 and TRBJ2-7; D is possibly TRBD2 (6 bases). V gave up 1 base and J gave up 3 bases, with 16 bases separating them. The germline CDR1 and CDR2 sequences are MGHRA and YSYEKL. CDR3 length: 16 residues. The CDR3 reads CASSQGEASSFYEQYF. In DNA form, the CDR3 reads TGCGCCAGCAGCCAAGGGGAGGCTAGTAGTTTCTACGAGCAGTACTTC.

This chain connects TRBV7-9 to TRBJ2-7; D possibly corresponds to TRBD2 (6 bases). The length of the CDR3 is 15 residues. Germline CDR1 is SEHNR and CDR2 is FQNEAQ (reference sequence). Trimming cost V 4 bases and J 3 bases, with 16 bases left between them. The CDR3 here is CASSYSTRDFYEQYF. The CDR3 DNA reads as TGTGCCAGCAGCTATTCAACCCGGGACTTCTACGAGCAGTACTTC.

The chain is built from TRBV4-1 and TRBJ1-4, with 7 bases that match TRBD1. The germline V gene has CDR1 MGHRA and CDR2 YSYEKL. J gave up 0 bases and V 0 bases, and 4 bases lay outside the gene matches. There are 17 residues in the CDR3. For the CDR3, the DNA is TGCGCCAGCAGCCAAGAAGCCCAGGGGGCAACTAATGAAAAACTGTTTTTT. This translates into CASSQEAQGATNEKLFF.

This chain links TRBV7-6 with TRBJ2-5; 9 bases agree with TRBD2. CDR1 is SGHVS, CDR2 FNYEAQ, per germline. The J segment lost 4 bases and the V segment lost 1 base, leaving 4 bases of the junction unmatched. The CDR3 runs 15 residues. The CDR3 region is CASSLEAGGRETQYF. CDR3 nucleotide sequence: TGTGCCAGCAGCTTAGAAGCGGGGGGAAGAGAGACCCAGTACTTC.